This T cell receptor (beta chain) was retrieved from a study of regulatory T cells in long-lasting Graves disease. Study overall: Persistence in Graves' disease required over 5 years of antithyroid drugs plus positive TSH receptor antibodies.

To make TCR beta libraries, researchers used iRepertoire HTBI primers and Arm-PCR of CDR3 regions. From the multiplex PCR reads, TCRdb called clonotypes with MiXCR, one entry per CDR3 protein. The profile covers a few hundred thousand distinct CDR3 sequences, with 20% to 25% appearing a single time and 6.5% to 9% taken by the ten largest. CDR1 and CDR2 (germline): MGHRA, YSYEKL. This CDR3 is built from 18 residues. V lost 4 bases and J 2 bases, leaving 23 bases between the germline ends. Time point here: persistent/refractory GD, antithyroid drugs over 5 years with positive TRAb. Researchers made the TCR library from RNA that was extracted from PBMCs.

The TCR comes from a female donor with Graves disease. Material: peripheral blood mononuclear cells (PBMCs), obtained when the disease was refractory, from a patient treated with antithyroid drugs. The chain joins TRBV4-1 to TRBJ1-1, with a tentative D call TRBD1 (6 bases). In DNA form, the CDR3 reads TGCGCCAGCAGCCTCAGAGGGGGGCTCCGGGACATTAACACTGAAGCTTTCTTT. Amino acid sequence: CASSLRGGLRDINTEAFF.